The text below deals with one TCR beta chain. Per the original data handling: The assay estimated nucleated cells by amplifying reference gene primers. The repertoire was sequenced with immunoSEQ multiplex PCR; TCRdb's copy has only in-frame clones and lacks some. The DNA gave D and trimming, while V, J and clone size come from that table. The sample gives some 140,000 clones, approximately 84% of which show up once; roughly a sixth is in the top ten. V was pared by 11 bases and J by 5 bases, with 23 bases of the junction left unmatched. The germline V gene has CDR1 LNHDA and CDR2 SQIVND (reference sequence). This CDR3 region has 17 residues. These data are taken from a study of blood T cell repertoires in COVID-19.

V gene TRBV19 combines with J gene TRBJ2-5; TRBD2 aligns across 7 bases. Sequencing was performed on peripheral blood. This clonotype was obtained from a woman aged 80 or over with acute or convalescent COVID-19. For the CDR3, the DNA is TGTGCCTCCGCTGCCCCACTGGGGAGGGAGGGCCCGGAGACCCAGTACTTC. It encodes CASAAPLGREGPETQYF. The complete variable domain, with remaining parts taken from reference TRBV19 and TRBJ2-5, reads DGGITQSPKYLFRKEGQNVTLSCEQNLNHDAMYWYRQDPGQGLRLIYYSQIVNDFQKGDIAEGYSVSREKKESFPLTVTSAQKNPTAFYLCASAAPLGREGPETQYFGPGTRLLVL.